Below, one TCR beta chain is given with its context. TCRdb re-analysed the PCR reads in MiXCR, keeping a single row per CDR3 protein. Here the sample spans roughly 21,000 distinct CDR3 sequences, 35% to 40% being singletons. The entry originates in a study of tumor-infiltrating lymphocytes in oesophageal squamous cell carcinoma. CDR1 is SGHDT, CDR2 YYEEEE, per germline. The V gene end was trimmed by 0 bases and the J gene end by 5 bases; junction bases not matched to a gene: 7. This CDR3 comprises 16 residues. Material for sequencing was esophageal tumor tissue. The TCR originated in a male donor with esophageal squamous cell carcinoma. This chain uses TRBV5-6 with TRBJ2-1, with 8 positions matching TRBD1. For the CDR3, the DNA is TGTGCCAGCAGCTTGGATGCCGGGACAGGTAACAATGAGCAGTTCTTC. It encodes CASSLDAGTGNNEQFF. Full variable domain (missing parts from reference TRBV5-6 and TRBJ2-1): DAGVTQSPTHLIKTRGQQVTLRCSPKSGHDTVSWYQQALGQGPQFIFQYYEEEERQRGNFPDRFSGHQFPNYSSELNVNALLLGDSALYLCASSLDAGTGNNEQFFGPGTRLTVL.